The 7 T cell receptor beta chains reported below all come from one sample, sequenced in a study of vaccination and CD4 T cells after COVID-19. Their antigens remain unidentified. Sequencing of cultured CD4+ T cell DNA used the Oncomine TCR Beta short-read assay. MiXCR, run by TCRdb on the PCR reads, gives a single entry per CDR3 protein. The sample consists of over 3,500 distinct CDR3 sequences, 21% of them appearing once. Treatment given: approximately 11-day PBMC culture with coronavirus spike peptide pools or control peptides (ViraFEST assay). The sample comprised CD4+ T cells from blood, cultured in vitro. These receptors were obtained from a human donor who had recovered from COVID-19.

This clonotype was recorded a few times. The J gene is TRBJ1-2, the V gene TRBV2, with D unresolved. The CDR3 is 15 amino acids. V was clipped by 1 base and J by 4 bases, with 13 bases between them. From germline, CDR1 is SNHLY and CDR2 FYNNEI. CDR3 protein: CASSEEPGHFYGYTF. In DNA, the CDR3 is TGTGCCAGCAGTGAAGAGCCGGGCCACTTCTATGGCTACACCTTC.

This clonotype is classed as medium-sized. This rearrangement joins TRBV27 to TRBJ1-5; 9 nucleotides align to TRBD1. Germline trimming cut 5 bases from V and 5 bases from J; bases unmatched to any gene: 13. The CDR3 consists of 17 residues. Per the germline V gene, CDR1 is MNHEY and CDR2 is SMNVEV (reference sequence). The CDR3 DNA reads TGTGCCAGCAGTCCGGCCTCCGCACAGGGGGCCTATCAGCCCCAGCATTTT. Translation: CASSPASAQGAYQPQHF.

The gene calls are TRBV5-1 and TRBJ1-5, with D uncertain. Germline-derived CDR1 and CDR2 are SGHRS and YFSETQ. The CDR3 spans 15 residues. The V end lost 5 bases, the J end lost 2 bases, and 14 bases lay between the germline ends. The CDR3, as DNA: TGCGCCAGCAGAGAAGGGTTGCAGGGCAATCAGCCCCAGCATTTT. Protein product: CASREGLQGNQPQHF.

A few counts support this clonotype. The chain uses TRBV20-1 and TRBJ2-3; D gene ambiguous. Germline V gene lookup returns CDR1 DFQATT and CDR2 SNEGSKA (reference sequence). V was cut by 1 base and J by 3 bases, with 5 bases left in between. The CDR3 contains 12 residues. CDR3 DNA sequence: TGCAGTGCTAGAGGGGGAACAGATACGCAGTATTTT. This sequence encodes CSARGGTDTQYF.

This sequence joins TRBV12-3 or TRBV12-4 and TRBJ1-1; D is possibly TRBD1 (5 bases). Trimming removed 4 bases at V and 5 bases at J, with 11 bases between. CDR3 length: 13 residues. The CDR3 DNA reads as TGTGCCAGCAGTTCGCGGGGGGAAACTGAAGCTTTCTTT. It is translated as CASSSRGETEAFF.

Sample share makes this clonotype medium-sized. The J gene is TRBJ1-5, the V gene TRBV27; D remains unclear. This CDR3 region has 12 residues. Trimming took off 5 bases at V and 4 bases at J, with 6 bases between the two ends. The V gene's germline CDR1 is MNHEY and CDR2 SMNVEV (reference sequence). In DNA form, the CDR3 reads TGTGCCAGCAGTCATATAAATCAGCCCCAGCATTTT. As protein: CASSHINQPQHF.

The gene calls are TRBV27 and TRBJ2-5; D is unresolved. Germline-derived CDR1 and CDR2 are MNHEY and SMNVEV (reference sequence). Trimming left V 6 bases short and J 7 bases short, with 12 bases between. The CDR3 is made up of 12 amino acids. DNA for the CDR3: TGTGCCAGCAGGAATAAAGCTTCGACCCAGTACTTC. This gives the protein CASRNKASTQYF.